Shown below are 4 T cell receptor beta chains from a single sample sequenced in a study of somatic mutations in cytotoxic T cells in rheumatoid arthritis. This table comes from immunoSEQ multiplex PCR, and its TCRdb copy is limited to in-frame clones, with some not included. The sample shows roughly 20,000 clones, 68% of them seen only once. The sequencing sample was made of CD8+ T cells sorted from blood. All receptors derive from an adult with rheumatoid arthritis.

J is TRBJ1-1 and V is TRBV9; 7 bases agree with TRBD1. The CDR3 is made up of 15 amino acids. CDR1 SGDLS and CDR2 YYNGEE come from the germline V gene. After removal of 3 bases from V and 5 bases from J, the junction contained 10 bases not matched to a gene. The chain's CDR3 is CASSDHRGGGTEAFF. CDR3 nucleotides: TGTGCCAGCAGCGACCACAGGGGAGGAGGAACTGAAGCTTTCTTT.

The chain is built from TRBV7-9 and TRBJ1-1; D gene uncertain. The CDR3 has 13 amino acids. Per the germline V gene, CDR1 is SEHNR and CDR2 is FQNEAQ (reference sequence). Trimming took 3 bases from V and 7 from J, leaving 12 bases between them. CDR3 region: CASSFYRENEAFF. The CDR3 DNA sequence: TGTGCCAGCAGCTTCTATAGGGAAAATGAAGCTTTCTTT.

This clone was found a few times. V gene TRBV5-4 combines with J gene TRBJ2-7, with TRBD1 matching over 7 bases. V shed 7 bases and J 6 bases; nucleotides not matched to a gene: 10. Per the germline V gene, CDR1 is SGHNT and CDR2 is YYREEE (reference sequence). The CDR3 has 13 amino acids. The CDR3 loop is CASAQGELSEQYF. As DNA, the CDR3 is TGTGCCAGCGCTCAGGGGGAGTTAAGCGAGCAGTACTTC. The full variable domain, its missing parts supplied by reference TRBV5-4 and TRBJ2-7, is ETGVTQSPTHLIKTRGQQVTLRCSSQSGHNTVSWYQQALGQGPQFIFQYYREEENGRGNFPPRFSGLQFPNYSSELNVNALELDDSALYLCASAQGELSEQYFGPGTRLTVT.

The chain has TRBV5-6 and TRBJ2-1; 10 nucleotides line up with TRBD2. Trimming removed 6 bases from V and 5 bases from J; junction bases left unmatched: 11. The germline V gene encodes CDR1 SGHDT and CDR2 YYEEEE. The CDR3 extends over 16 amino acids. DNA for the CDR3: TGTGCCAGCAATCTAGCGGGGGCCTACAATCACAATGAGCAGTTCTTC. Its translation: CASNLAGAYNHNEQFF.